The 22 T cell receptor beta chains below all came from one sample that was sequenced in a study of blood T cell repertoires in COVID-19. Sequenced by immunoSEQ multiplex PCR; TCRdb stores in-frame clones only, minus some. The sample consists of roughly 99,000 clones, 70% to 90% of them appearing once. The source material was peripheral blood. These receptors were collected from a man aged 45-65 years with COVID-19, enrolled during active disease.

V and J are TRBV18 and TRBJ1-1; 12 bases are shared with TRBD1. The V and J ends lost 3 bases and 2 bases, in that order; junction bases with no gene match: 4. In germline, CDR1 is KGHSH, CDR2 LQKENI. The CDR3 spans 16 residues. The CDR3 protein is CASSPPGTGGNTEAFF. Here the CDR3 DNA reads TGTGCCAGCTCACCCCCCGGGACAGGGGGCAACACTGAAGCTTTCTTT.

The V call is TRBV5-4, the J call TRBJ2-7; 9 nucleotides match TRBD1. The CDR3 runs to 15 residues. Germline CDR1 and CDR2: SGHNT and YYREEE (reference sequence). With 4 bases clipped from V and 2 bases from J, the junction kept 7 bases outside the gene matches. CDR3 in amino acids: CASSRDRGGAYEQYF. Written as DNA, the CDR3 is TGTGCCAGCAGCCGAGACAGGGGGGGGGCCTACGAGCAGTACTTC.

Regarding this clone: Within the sample, other DNA sequences also encode this same CDR3. This rearrangement joins TRBV3-1 (or the pseudogene TRBV3-2) to TRBJ1-2, with 9 bases fitting TRBD1. Germline V gene sequence: CDR1 LGHDT, CDR2 YNNKEL (reference sequence). V trimming: 3 bases; J trimming: 1 base; junction bases outside the gene matches: 0. The CDR3 is 14 amino acids. The CDR3 protein is CASSQGQGNYGYTF. As DNA, the CDR3 is TGTGCCAGCAGCCAGGGACAGGGTAACTATGGCTACACCTTC.

CDR3 sequence reads: CASSIVGGGEKLFF. For the CDR3, the DNA is TGTGCCAGTAGTATAGTAGGCGGTGGGGAAAAACTGTTTTTT. The gene calls are TRBV19 and TRBJ1-4; unclear D gene. V lost 1 base and J 8 bases, leaving 11 bases between the germline ends. Germline V lookup: CDR1 LNHDA, CDR2 SQIVND (reference sequence). This CDR3 has 14 amino acids.

The genes are TRBV5-8 and TRBJ2-7, with a weak D call TRBD2 (6 bases). V lost 4 bases and J lost 3, with 11 bases in between. Germline V gives CDR1 SGHTS, CDR2 YDEGEE. This CDR3 region has 13 residues. CDR3 amino acids: CASSPGGIYEQYF. In nucleotides, the CDR3 is TGTGCCAGCAGCCCCGGGGGAATCTACGAGCAGTACTTC.

The chain links TRBV4-1 to TRBJ1-1; TRBD1 aligns across 8 bases. From germline, CDR1 is MGHRA and CDR2 YSYEKL. The CDR3 loop spans 16 amino acids. The V and J ends lost 4 bases and 0 bases, in that order; junction bases with no gene match: 7. For the CDR3, the DNA is TGCGCCAGCAGCCCCGGACAGGGATTTATGAACACTGAAGCTTTCTTT. This translates into CASSPGQGFMNTEAFF.

The chain joins TRBV12-3 or TRBV12-4 to TRBJ2-7; 7 bases line up with TRBD1. The CDR3 loop spans 11 amino acids. V trimming: 5 bases; J trimming: 6 bases; junction bases outside the gene matches: 1. The DNA for the CDR3 is TGTGCCAGCAGTCCAGGGGGCGAGCAGTACTTC. This gives the protein CASSPGGEQYF.

This clone was picked up one time. The chain joins TRBV7-2 to TRBJ2-7; D not resolved. The length of the CDR3 is 12 residues. Germline V gene lookup returns CDR1 SGHTA and CDR2 FQGNSA. The V end was cut by 6 bases, the J end by 4 bases, with 10 bases between. The CDR3 sequence: CASRYGAYEQYF. The CDR3, as DNA: TGTGCCAGCAGGTATGGAGCATACGAGCAGTACTTC.

The rearrangement links TRBV11-1 to TRBJ2-1; 9 bases fit TRBD2. J lost 2 bases, V lost 1 base, and 3 bases had no gene match. The CDR3 loop spans 16 amino acids. CDR1 is SGHAT, CDR2 FQDESV, per germline (reference sequence). The CDR3 reads CASSLGGTSPYNEQFF. Written as DNA, the CDR3 is TGTGCCAGCAGCTTAGGAGGGACTAGCCCCTACAATGAGCAGTTCTTC.

The chain has TRBV10-3 and TRBJ1-3; D is unclear. The V end was cut by 3 bases, the J end by 0 bases, with 9 bases between. The CDR3 totals 15 residues. CDR1 ENHRY and CDR2 SYGVKD come from the germline V gene. CDR3 sequence: CAISDGTASGNTIYF. CDR3 nucleotide sequence: TGTGCCATCAGTGATGGAACAGCCTCTGGAAACACCATATATTTT.

This chain connects TRBV6-6 to TRBJ2-1; D unresolved. The CDR3 runs to 17 residues. Germline lookup yields CDR1 MNHNY and CDR2 SVGAGI (reference sequence). Trimming pared 5 bases from V and 5 bases from J, leaving 22 bases between. The CDR3 loop reads CASSLQRNSGSDNEQFF. DNA of the CDR3: TGTGCCAGCAGTCTCCAGAGAAACTCCGGGTCCGACAATGAGCAGTTCTTC.

V gene TRBV2 combines with J gene TRBJ1-5, with TRBD1 matching over 9 bases. This CDR3 contains 16 residues. J was trimmed by 0 bases and V by 6 bases; bases with no gene match: 6. Looked up from germline, CDR1 is SNHLY and CDR2 is FYNNEI. Here the CDR3 DNA reads TGTGCCAGCAGCGGACAGGGGTCAAATAGCAATCAGCCCCAGCATTTT. It specifies CASSGQGSNSNQPQHF. Looking up the rest from reference TRBV2 and TRBJ1-5 gives the full variable domain: EPEVTQTPSHQVTQMGQEVILRCVPISNHLYFYWYRQILGQKVEFLVSFYNNEISEKSEIFDDQFSVERPDGSNFTLKIRSTKLEDSAMYFCASSGQGSNSNQPQHFGDGTRLSIL.

The chain uses TRBV4-3 and TRBJ1-1; D unresolved. This CDR3 region has 13 residues. V was trimmed by 2 bases and J by 5 bases, leaving 9 bases between them. From germline, CDR1 is LGHNA and CDR2 YSLEER. CDR3 residues: CASSQREFTEAFF. CDR3 bases: TGCGCCAGCAGCCAAAGGGAGTTTACTGAAGCTTTCTTT.

The gene calls are TRBV7-3 and TRBJ2-3; 10 bases match TRBD2. The CDR3 runs 16 residues. V shed 2 bases and J 4 bases; nucleotides not matched to a gene: 6. Germline loops: CDR1 SGHTA, CDR2 FQGTGA. This chain's CDR3 is CASSLPSGGAPDTQYF. CDR3 DNA sequence: TGTGCCAGCAGCTTACCCAGCGGGGGGGCACCAGATACGCAGTATTTT.

The rearrangement joins TRBV6-5 to TRBJ2-1, with D unresolved. V was shortened by 0 bases and J by 7 bases, with 13 bases between the two germline ends. This CDR3 contains 15 residues. The germline V gene encodes CDR1 MNHEY and CDR2 SVGAGI. This CDR3 reads CASSYSLQVKNEQFF. The DNA of the CDR3 is TGTGCCAGCAGTTACTCGCTTCAGGTAAAGAATGAGCAGTTCTTC.

This clone was observed a handful of times. The genes are TRBV3-1 (or the pseudogene TRBV3-2) and TRBJ1-1; 7 bases map to TRBD1. Germline V gives CDR1 LGHDT, CDR2 YNNKEL (reference sequence). This CDR3 is 15 amino acids long. Unmatched junction bases numbered 11, after V lost 6 bases and J lost 4 bases. The chain's CDR3 is CASSAFTGDATEAFF. The CDR3 region has the DNA TGTGCCAGCAGTGCCTTCACAGGGGATGCCACTGAAGCTTTCTTT.

The chain joins TRBV5-6 to TRBJ2-5, with D tentatively TRBD1 (6 bases). V dropped 4 bases and J dropped 3 bases, with 13 bases sitting between them. The CDR3 has 14 amino acids. Germline V lookup: CDR1 SGHDT, CDR2 YYEEEE. Written as DNA, the CDR3 is TGTGCCAGCAGCCACCGGGACACCGAAGAGACCCAGTACTTC. Amino acid sequence: CASSHRDTEETQYF.

The chain combines TRBV15 with TRBJ2-3; D gene uncertain. The V and J ends lost 6 bases and 3 bases respectively, with 16 bases between them. The germline V gene encodes CDR1 LNHNV and CDR2 YYDKDF (reference sequence). This CDR3 region has 15 residues. Written as DNA, the CDR3 is TGTGCCACCAGTAGAAGCTCCCTCTTTACAGATACGCAGTATTTT. Translation gives CATSRSSLFTDTQYF.

This chain joins TRBV5-1 and TRBJ2-5; 8 nucleotides agree with TRBD2. The CDR3 is made up of 14 amino acids. Germline CDR1 SGHRS, CDR2 YFSETQ. Trimming took 6 bases from V and 1 from J; bases not matched to a gene: 5. For the CDR3, the DNA is TGCGCCAGCAAAGATAGCGGGGTCCAAGAGACCCAGTACTTC. Translating gives CASKDSGVQETQYF.

This clone was seen a single time. The genes are TRBV11-2 and TRBJ1-2; D perhaps matches TRBD1 (5 bases). From germline, CDR1 is SGHAT and CDR2 FQNNGV. The germline V and J ends were trimmed by 5 bases and 3 bases, with 10 bases remaining between them. The length of the CDR3 is 13 residues. For the CDR3, the DNA is TGTGCCAGCAGCCTGACAGAGTACTATGGCTACACCTTC. It translates to CASSLTEYYGYTF. Complete variable domain (other parts from reference TRBV11-2 and TRBJ1-2): EAGVAQSPRYKIIEKRQSVAFWCNPISGHATLYWYQQILGQGPKLLIQFQNNGVVDDSQLPKDRFSAERLKGVDSTLKIQPAKLEDSAVYLCASSLTEYYGYTFGSGTRLTVV.

This chain joins TRBV4-1 and TRBJ2-7; D gene uncertain. Trimming stripped 1 base from V and 3 bases from J, with 10 bases between. The CDR3 is made up of 14 amino acids. Per the germline V gene, CDR1 is MGHRA and CDR2 is YSYEKL. The CDR3 coding sequence is TGCGCCAGCAGCCAAGGGCCAGTAAACTACGAGCAGTACTTC. Translated: CASSQGPVNYEQYF.

This chain connects TRBV12-3 or TRBV12-4 to TRBJ1-2, with 8 bases fitting TRBD1. The CDR3 is made up of 11 amino acids. Trimming at V came to 9 bases and at J to 4 bases, leaving 1 base not matched to a gene. CDR3 sequence: CASGQGYGYTF. CDR3 in DNA: TGTGCCAGTGGACAGGGCTATGGCTACACCTTC.